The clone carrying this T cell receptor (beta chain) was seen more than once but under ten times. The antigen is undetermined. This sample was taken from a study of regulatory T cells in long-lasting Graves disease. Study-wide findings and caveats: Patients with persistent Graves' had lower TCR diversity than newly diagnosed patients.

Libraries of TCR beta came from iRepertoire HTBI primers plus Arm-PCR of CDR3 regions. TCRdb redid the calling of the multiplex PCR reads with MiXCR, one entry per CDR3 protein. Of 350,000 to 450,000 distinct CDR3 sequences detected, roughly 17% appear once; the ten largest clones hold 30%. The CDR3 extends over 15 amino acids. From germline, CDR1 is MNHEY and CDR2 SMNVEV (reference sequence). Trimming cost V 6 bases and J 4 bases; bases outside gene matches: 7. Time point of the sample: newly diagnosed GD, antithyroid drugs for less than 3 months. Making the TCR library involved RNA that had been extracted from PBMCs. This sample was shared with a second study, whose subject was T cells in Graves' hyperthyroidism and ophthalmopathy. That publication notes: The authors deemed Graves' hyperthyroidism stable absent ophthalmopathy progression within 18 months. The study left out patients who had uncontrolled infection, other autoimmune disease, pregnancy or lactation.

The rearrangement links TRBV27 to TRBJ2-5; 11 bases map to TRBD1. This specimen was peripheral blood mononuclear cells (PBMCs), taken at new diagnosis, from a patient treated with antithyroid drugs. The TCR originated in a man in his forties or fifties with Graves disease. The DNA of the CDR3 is TGTGCCAGCAGGGGGACAGGGGGGTGGATAGAGACCCAGTACTTC. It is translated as CASRGTGGWIETQYF.